The rows below give T cell receptor beta chains drawn from one sample of a study of OX40 agonist ivuxolimab in advanced cancers. Assay used: immunoSEQ multiplex PCR; TCRdb lists only in-frame clones, some missing. Seen here are some 58,000 clones, roughly nine tenths observed once, and the top ten hold approximately 0.8%. The specimen was CD4+ or CD8+ T cells sorted from blood, collected in a trial of the OX40 agonist ivuxolimab. Receptors originate from an adult with an advanced solid tumor such as melanoma, head and neck, liver or kidney cancer. Each CDR3 is given with its conserved first and last residue. A D gene is named only where the DNA matches it firmly. The listing skips clone size in some rows; elsewhere it reads once, few, many or a size class.

CDR3 DNA: TGTGCCAGTAGTTTCACGGGGACGGCGAACACTGAAGCTTTCTTT
CDR3 protein: CASSFTGTANTEAFF
D gene: .
J gene: TRBJ1-1
V gene: TRBV19
CDR3 length: 15
clone size: .

CDR3 DNA: TGTGCCAGCAGCGCCCGGACAGGCCAGTTGACTGAAGCTTTCTTT
CDR3 protein: CASSARTGQLTEAFF
D gene: TRBD1
J gene: TRBJ1-1
V gene: TRBV28
CDR3 length: 15
clone size: .

CDR3 DNA: TGTGCCAGCAGCCCACAGGGGGCGAGTGAAAAACTGTTTTTT
CDR3 protein: CASSPQGASEKLFF
D gene: TRBD1
J gene: TRBJ1-4
V gene: TRBV7-9
CDR3 length: 14
clone size: .

CDR3 DNA: TGCGCCAGCAATCTTACCTACGAGCAGTACTTC
CDR3 protein: CASNLTYEQYF
D gene: .
J gene: TRBJ2-7
V gene: TRBV10-2
CDR3 length: 11
clone size: once

CDR3 DNA: TGTGCCAGCAGTCCCCGACGGGGGGCAGGGAGGGTTCAGCCCCAGCATTTT
CDR3 protein: CASSPRRGAGRVQPQHF
D gene: .
J gene: TRBJ1-5
V gene: TRBV28
CDR3 length: 17
clone size: .

CDR3 DNA: TGTGCCAGCAGGACCGACTACGAGCAGTACTTC
CDR3 protein: CASRTDYEQYF
D gene: .
J gene: TRBJ2-7
V gene: TRBV2
CDR3 length: 11
clone size: .

CDR3 DNA: TGTGCCAGCTCATCTAGCGGGGGGGCCAATGAGCAGTTCTTC
CDR3 protein: CASSSSGGANEQFF
D gene: TRBD2
J gene: TRBJ2-1
V gene: TRBV18
CDR3 length: 14
clone size: .

CDR3 DNA: TGCGCCAGCAGCTTGGGAGGACAGGGGGCAGTAGCTGGGGCCAACGTCCTGACTTTC
CDR3 protein: CASSLGGQGAVAGANVLTF
D gene: TRBD1
J gene: TRBJ2-6
V gene: TRBV5-1
CDR3 length: 19
clone size: .

CDR3 DNA: TGTGCCAGCAGGAGGGACAGAGACACTGAAGCTTTCTTT
CDR3 protein: CASRRDRDTEAFF
D gene: TRBD1
J gene: TRBJ1-1
V gene: TRBV6-6
CDR3 length: 13
clone size: .

CDR3 DNA: TGTGCCAGCAGCTGGAACAAGGGACACTATGGCTACACCTTC
CDR3 protein: CASSWNKGHYGYTF
D gene: .
J gene: TRBJ1-2
V gene: TRBV12-1
CDR3 length: 14
clone size: few

CDR3 DNA: TGTGCCAGCAGTGAATCTCTATACACTGAAGCTTTCTTT
CDR3 protein: CASSESLYTEAFF
D gene: .
J gene: TRBJ1-1
V gene: TRBV2
CDR3 length: 13
clone size: few

CDR3 DNA: TGTGCCAGCAGTTTAAGAGCGAACACCGGGGAGCTGTTTTTT
CDR3 protein: CASSLRANTGELFF
D gene: .
J gene: TRBJ2-2
V gene: TRBV6-6
CDR3 length: 14
clone size: .

CDR3 DNA: TGTGCCAGCAGCCAAGAAAGAGATCCAGGCGGGGAGCTGTTTTTT
CDR3 protein: CASSQERDPGGELFF
D gene: .
J gene: TRBJ2-2
V gene: TRBV4-2
CDR3 length: 15
clone size: .

CDR3 DNA: TGTGCCAGCAGCGTAAGGCCCAGCACTAGCACAGATACGCAGTATTTT
CDR3 protein: CASSVRPSTSTDTQYF
D gene: .
J gene: TRBJ2-3
V gene: TRBV9
CDR3 length: 16
clone size: few

CDR3 DNA: TGCGCCAGCAGCTTGGTGCCCCCAGATAACGCCGGGGAGCTGTTTTTT
CDR3 protein: CASSLVPPDNAGELFF
D gene: .
J gene: TRBJ2-2
V gene: TRBV5-1
CDR3 length: 16
clone size: few

CDR3 DNA: TGTGCCAGCAGCTTGGACAGGGGTCAGCCCCAGCATTTT
CDR3 protein: CASSLDRGQPQHF
D gene: TRBD1
J gene: TRBJ1-5
V gene: TRBV11-2
CDR3 length: 13
clone size: .

CDR3 DNA: TGCAGTGCTAATCAAGGGGTGGGGCAGTACTTC
CDR3 protein: CSANQGVGQYF
D gene: .
J gene: TRBJ2-7
V gene: TRBV20-1
CDR3 length: 11
clone size: .

CDR3 DNA: TGCGCCAGCAGCCAAGAGTGGGAAACTAATGAAAAACTGTTTTTT
CDR3 protein: CASSQEWETNEKLFF
D gene: .
J gene: TRBJ1-4
V gene: TRBV4-3
CDR3 length: 15
clone size: .

CDR3 DNA: TGTGCCAGCTCACAAAATCCTAACTATGGCTACACCTTC
CDR3 protein: CASSQNPNYGYTF
D gene: .
J gene: TRBJ1-2
V gene: TRBV18
CDR3 length: 13
clone size: .

CDR3 DNA: TGTGCCTGGGGCCCGAACACAGATACGCAGTATTTT
CDR3 protein: CAWGPNTDTQYF
D gene: .
J gene: TRBJ2-3
V gene: TRBV30
CDR3 length: 12
clone size: .

CDR3 DNA: TGTGCTAGCAGCTTAAAATTAGGACAGGGGGCGACCGGGGAGCTGTTTTTT
CDR3 protein: CASSLKLGQGATGELFF
D gene: TRBD1
J gene: TRBJ2-2
V gene: TRBV7-7
CDR3 length: 17
clone size: .

CDR3 DNA: TGCGCCAGCAGCCATGTGGGAAATTATGGCTACACCTTC
CDR3 protein: CASSHVGNYGYTF
D gene: .
J gene: TRBJ1-2
V gene: TRBV4-1
CDR3 length: 13
clone size: .

CDR3 DNA: TGTGCCATCAGTAATTTCCACTCCTCCTCGTCCTACGAGCAGTACTTC
CDR3 protein: CAISNFHSSSSYEQYF
D gene: .
J gene: TRBJ2-7
V gene: TRBV10-3
CDR3 length: 16
clone size: .

CDR3 DNA: TGTGCCACCAGCAGAAACTTACAGGGAGGTGGCTACACCTTC
CDR3 protein: CATSRNLQGGGYTF
D gene: .
J gene: TRBJ1-2
V gene: TRBV15
CDR3 length: 14
clone size: .

CDR3 DNA: TGTGCCAGCAGCGTAGGAGGCGGAGCTGTTGGACGGGAGCAGTACTTC
CDR3 protein: CASSVGGGAVGREQYF
D gene: .
J gene: TRBJ2-7
V gene: TRBV9
CDR3 length: 16
clone size: .

CDR3 DNA: TGTGCCAGCAGTTTTGGTCGATTAGCGGGGCGGACCGGGGAGCTGTTTTTT
CDR3 protein: CASSFGRLAGRTGELFF
D gene: TRBD2
J gene: TRBJ2-2
V gene: TRBV28
CDR3 length: 17
clone size: .

CDR3 DNA: TGTGCCAGCAGTTTAACACAGATCAATCAGCCCCAGCATTTT
CDR3 protein: CASSLTQINQPQHF
D gene: .
J gene: TRBJ1-5
V gene: TRBV28
CDR3 length: 14
clone size: .

CDR3 DNA: TGTGCCAGCTCACCAGGGTTGGGCAACAATGAGCAGTTCTTC
CDR3 protein: CASSPGLGNNEQFF
D gene: .
J gene: TRBJ2-1
V gene: TRBV18
CDR3 length: 14
clone size: few

CDR3 DNA: TGTGCCAGCAGCCTAGCCGGGGACAGGGCTTACGAGCAGTACTTC
CDR3 protein: CASSLAGDRAYEQYF
D gene: TRBD1
J gene: TRBJ2-7
V gene: TRBV7-2
CDR3 length: 15
clone size: .

CDR3 DNA: TGTGCCGTCCGGACAGGGGTGGATGAGCAGTTCTTC
CDR3 protein: CAVRTGVDEQFF
D gene: TRBD1
J gene: TRBJ2-1
V gene: TRBV7-9
CDR3 length: 12
clone size: .